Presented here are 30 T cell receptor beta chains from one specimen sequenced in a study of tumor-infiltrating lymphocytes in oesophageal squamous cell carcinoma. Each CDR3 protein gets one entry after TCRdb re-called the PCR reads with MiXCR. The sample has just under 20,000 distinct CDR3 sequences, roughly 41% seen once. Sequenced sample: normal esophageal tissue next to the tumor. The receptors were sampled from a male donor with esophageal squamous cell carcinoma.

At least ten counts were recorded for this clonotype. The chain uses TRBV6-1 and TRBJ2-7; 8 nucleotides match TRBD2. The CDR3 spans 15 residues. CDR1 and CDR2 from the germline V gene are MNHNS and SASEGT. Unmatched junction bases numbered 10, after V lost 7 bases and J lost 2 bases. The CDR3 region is CASTPTLADPYEQYF. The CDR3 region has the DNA TGTGCCAGCACCCCAACACTAGCGGACCCCTACGAGCAGTACTTC.

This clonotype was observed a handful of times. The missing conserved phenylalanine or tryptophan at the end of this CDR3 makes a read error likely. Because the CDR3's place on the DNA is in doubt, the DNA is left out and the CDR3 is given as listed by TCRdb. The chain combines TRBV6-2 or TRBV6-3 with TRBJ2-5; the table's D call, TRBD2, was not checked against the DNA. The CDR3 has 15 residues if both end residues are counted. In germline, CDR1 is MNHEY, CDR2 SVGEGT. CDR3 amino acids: CASSYGHSGGYTFGS.

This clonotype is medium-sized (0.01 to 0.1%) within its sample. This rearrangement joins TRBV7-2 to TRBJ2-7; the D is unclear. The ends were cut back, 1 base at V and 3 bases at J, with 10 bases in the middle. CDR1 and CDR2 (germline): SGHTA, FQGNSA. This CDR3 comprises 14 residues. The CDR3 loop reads CASSLGVVGYEQYF. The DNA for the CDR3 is TGTGCCAGCAGCTTAGGGGTAGTCGGCTACGAGCAGTACTTC.

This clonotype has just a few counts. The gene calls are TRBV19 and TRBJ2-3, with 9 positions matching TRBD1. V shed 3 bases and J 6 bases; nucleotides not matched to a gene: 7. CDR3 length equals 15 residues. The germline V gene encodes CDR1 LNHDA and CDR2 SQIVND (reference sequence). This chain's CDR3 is CASSIGTGRRDTQYF. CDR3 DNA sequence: TGTGCCAGTAGTATCGGGACAGGGCGCAGGGATACGCAGTATTTT.

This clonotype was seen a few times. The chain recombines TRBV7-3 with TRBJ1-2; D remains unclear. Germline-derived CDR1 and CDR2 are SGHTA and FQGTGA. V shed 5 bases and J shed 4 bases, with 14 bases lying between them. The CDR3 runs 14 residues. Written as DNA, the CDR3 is TGTGCCAGCAGCCTTGGGCCTAACCTCTATGGCTACACCTTC. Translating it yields CASSLGPNLYGYTF.

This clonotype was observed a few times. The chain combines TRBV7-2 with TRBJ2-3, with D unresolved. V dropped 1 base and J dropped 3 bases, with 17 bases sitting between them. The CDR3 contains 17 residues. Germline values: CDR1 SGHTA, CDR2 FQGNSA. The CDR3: CASSLEWQAGVTDTQYF. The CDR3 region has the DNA TGTGCCAGCAGCTTAGAATGGCAGGCAGGTGTTACAGATACGCAGTATTTT.

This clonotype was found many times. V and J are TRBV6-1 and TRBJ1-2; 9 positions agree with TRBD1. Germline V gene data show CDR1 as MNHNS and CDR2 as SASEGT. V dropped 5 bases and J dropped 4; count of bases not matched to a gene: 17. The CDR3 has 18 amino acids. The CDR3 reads CASSSITVPGQGSYGYTF. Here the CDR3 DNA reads TGTGCCAGCAGTTCCATCACCGTCCCGGGACAGGGTTCCTATGGCTACACCTTC.

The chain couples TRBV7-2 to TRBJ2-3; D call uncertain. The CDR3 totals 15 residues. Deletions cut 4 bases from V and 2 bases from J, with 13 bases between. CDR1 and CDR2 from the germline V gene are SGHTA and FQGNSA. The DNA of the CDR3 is TGTGCCAGCAGCTCCCGCCTCATCAACACAGATACGCAGTATTTT. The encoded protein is CASSSRLINTDTQYF.

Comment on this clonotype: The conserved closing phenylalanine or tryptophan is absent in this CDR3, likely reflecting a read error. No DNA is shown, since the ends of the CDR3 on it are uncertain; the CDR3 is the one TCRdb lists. The CDR3 spells CASSSRARS. The chain employs TRBV28 and TRBJ2-2; the table gives TRBD2 as D, unverified against the DNA. Germline CDR1 is MDHEN and CDR2 is SYDVKM. Termini included, the CDR3 measures 9 amino acids.

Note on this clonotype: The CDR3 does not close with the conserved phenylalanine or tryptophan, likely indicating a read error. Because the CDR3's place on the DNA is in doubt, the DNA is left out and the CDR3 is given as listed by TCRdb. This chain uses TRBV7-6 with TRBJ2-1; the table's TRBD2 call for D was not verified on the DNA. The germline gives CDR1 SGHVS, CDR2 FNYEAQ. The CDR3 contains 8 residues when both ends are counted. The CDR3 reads CASSLVAG.

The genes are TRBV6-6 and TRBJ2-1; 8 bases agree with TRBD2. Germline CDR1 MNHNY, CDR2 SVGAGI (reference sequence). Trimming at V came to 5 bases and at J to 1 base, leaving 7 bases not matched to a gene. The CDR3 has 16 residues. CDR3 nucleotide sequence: TGTGCCAGCAGTAAAAGCGGGAGTGGGTCCTACAATGAGCAGTTCTTC. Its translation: CASSKSGSGSYNEQFF.

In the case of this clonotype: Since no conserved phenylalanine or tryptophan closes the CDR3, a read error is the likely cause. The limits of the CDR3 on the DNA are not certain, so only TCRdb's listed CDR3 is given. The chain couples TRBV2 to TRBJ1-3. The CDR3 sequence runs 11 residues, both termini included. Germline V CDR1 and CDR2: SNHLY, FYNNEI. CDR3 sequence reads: CASSEAWGRLA.

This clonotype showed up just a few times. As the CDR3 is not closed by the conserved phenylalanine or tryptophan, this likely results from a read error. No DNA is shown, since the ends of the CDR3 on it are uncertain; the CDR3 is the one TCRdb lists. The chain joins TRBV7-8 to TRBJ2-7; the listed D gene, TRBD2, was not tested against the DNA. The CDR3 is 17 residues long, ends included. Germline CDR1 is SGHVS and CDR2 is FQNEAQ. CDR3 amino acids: CASSPELTNNSPLHFGN.

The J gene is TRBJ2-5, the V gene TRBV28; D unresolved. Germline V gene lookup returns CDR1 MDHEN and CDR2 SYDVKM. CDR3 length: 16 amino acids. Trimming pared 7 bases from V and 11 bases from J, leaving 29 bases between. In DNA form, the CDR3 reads TGTGCCAGCACGGTGGGCTCGGCAGGCCTCTACATTGAGCAGTACTTC. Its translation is CASTVGSAGLYIEQYF.

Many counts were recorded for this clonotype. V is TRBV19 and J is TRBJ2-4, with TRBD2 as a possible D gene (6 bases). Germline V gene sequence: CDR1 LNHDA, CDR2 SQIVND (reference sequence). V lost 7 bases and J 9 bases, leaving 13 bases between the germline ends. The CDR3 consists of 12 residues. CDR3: CASKEEGLIQYF. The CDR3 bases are TGTGCCAGTAAGGAGGAGGGACTCATTCAGTACTTC.

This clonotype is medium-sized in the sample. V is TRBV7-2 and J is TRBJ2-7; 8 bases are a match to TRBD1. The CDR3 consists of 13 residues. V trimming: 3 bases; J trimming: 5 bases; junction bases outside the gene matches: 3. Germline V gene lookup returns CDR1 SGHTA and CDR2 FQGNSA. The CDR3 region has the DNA TGTGCCAGCAGCTTGGGACAGGTCAACGAGCAGTACTTC. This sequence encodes CASSLGQVNEQYF.

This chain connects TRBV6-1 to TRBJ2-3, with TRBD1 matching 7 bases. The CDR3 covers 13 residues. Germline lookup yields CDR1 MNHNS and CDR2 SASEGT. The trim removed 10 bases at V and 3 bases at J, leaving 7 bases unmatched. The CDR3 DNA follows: TGTGCCACTGGGCAGGGGGAAACAGATACGCAGTATTTT. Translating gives CATGQGETDTQYF.

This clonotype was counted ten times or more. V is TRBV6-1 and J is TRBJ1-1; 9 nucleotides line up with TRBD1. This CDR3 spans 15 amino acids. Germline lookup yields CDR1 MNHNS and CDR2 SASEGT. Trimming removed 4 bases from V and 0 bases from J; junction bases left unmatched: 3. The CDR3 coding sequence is TGTGCCAGCAGTGGAGACAGGGGGATGAACACTGAAGCTTTCTTT. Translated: CASSGDRGMNTEAFF.

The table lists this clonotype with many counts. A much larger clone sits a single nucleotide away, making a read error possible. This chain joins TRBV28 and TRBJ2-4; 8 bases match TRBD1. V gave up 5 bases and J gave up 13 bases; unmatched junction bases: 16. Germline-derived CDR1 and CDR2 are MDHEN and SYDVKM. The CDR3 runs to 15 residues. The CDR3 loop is CASSNTGQGWNEQYF. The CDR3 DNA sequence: TGTGCCAGCAGTAATACCGGACAGGGTTGGAATGAGCAGTACTTC.

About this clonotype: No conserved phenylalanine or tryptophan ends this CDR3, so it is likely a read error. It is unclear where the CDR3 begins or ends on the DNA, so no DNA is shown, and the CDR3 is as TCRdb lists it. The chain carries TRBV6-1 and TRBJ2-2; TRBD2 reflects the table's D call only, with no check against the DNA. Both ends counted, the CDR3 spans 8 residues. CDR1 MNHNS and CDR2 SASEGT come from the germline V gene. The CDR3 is CASISGLA.

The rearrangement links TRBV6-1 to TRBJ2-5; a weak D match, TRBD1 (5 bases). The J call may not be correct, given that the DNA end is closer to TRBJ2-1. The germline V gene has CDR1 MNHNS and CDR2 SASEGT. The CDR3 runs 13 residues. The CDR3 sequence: CASSRMVGVEQFF. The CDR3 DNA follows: TGTGCCAGCAGTCGAATGGTAGGGGTCGAGCAGTTCTTC.

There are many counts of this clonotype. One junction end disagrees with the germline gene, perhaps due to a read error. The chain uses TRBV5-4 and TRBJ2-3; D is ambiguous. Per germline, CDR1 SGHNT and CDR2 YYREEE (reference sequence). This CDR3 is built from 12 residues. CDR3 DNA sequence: TGCGCCAGCAGCCAGCCGGGAGATACGCAGTATTTT. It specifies CASSQPGDTQYF.

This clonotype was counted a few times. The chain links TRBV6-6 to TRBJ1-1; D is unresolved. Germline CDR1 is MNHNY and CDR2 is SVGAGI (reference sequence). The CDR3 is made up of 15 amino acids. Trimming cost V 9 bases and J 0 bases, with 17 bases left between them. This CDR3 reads CASFDLGRLNTEAFF. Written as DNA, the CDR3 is TGTGCCAGTTTCGATCTGGGGAGACTGAACACTGAAGCTTTCTTT.

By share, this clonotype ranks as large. CDR3: CASSLGRGQETQYF. CDR3 DNA sequence: TGTGCCAGCAGCTTAGGACGGGGTCAAGAGACCCAGTACTTC. The chain couples TRBV7-8 to TRBJ2-5; possible D gene TRBD2, 5 bases. This CDR3 has 14 residues. The germline CDR1 and CDR2 sequences are SGHVS and FQNEAQ. V shed 1 base and J shed 2 bases, with 8 bases lying between them.

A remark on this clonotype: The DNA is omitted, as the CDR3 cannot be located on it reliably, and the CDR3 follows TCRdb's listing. The CDR3 reads CASSLSRQGQETQYFGAGELFF. The rearrangement links TRBV7-2 to TRBJ2-2; the D segment call TRBD1 is taken from the table without a DNA check. Germline-derived CDR1 and CDR2 are SGHTA and FQGNSA. Ends included, the CDR3 has 22 residues.

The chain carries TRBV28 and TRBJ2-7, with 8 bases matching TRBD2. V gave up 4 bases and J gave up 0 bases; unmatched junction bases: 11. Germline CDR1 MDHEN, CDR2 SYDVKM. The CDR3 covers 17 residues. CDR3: CASSSLSSGRSSYEQYF. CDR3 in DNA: TGTGCCAGCAGTTCCCTTTCCAGCGGGAGAAGCTCCTACGAGCAGTACTTC. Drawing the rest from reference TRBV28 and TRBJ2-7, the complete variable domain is DVKVTQSSRYLVKRTGEKVFLECVQDMDHENMFWYRQDPGLGLRLIYFSYDVKMKEKGDIPEGYSVSREKKERFSLILESASTNQTSMYLCASSSLSSGRSSYEQYFGPGTRLTVT.

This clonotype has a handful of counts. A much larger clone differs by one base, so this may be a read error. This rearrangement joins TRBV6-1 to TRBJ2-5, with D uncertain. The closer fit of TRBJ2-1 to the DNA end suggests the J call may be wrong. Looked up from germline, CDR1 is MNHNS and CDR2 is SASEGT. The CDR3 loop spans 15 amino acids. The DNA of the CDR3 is TGTGCCAGCACCCCAACCGCCTCGAGCTCCTACGAGCAGTTCTTC. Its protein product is CASTPTASSSYEQFF.

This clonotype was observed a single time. CDR3 in amino acids: CASSLGVSGSETQYF. For the CDR3, the DNA is TGTGCCAGCAGCTTAGGGGTCAGCGGGTCAGAGACCCAGTACTTC. The rearrangement links TRBV7-6 to TRBJ2-5; a weak D match, TRBD2 (6 bases). The V end lost 1 base, the J end lost 4 bases, and 13 bases lay between the germline ends. CDR1 is SGHVS, CDR2 FNYEAQ, per germline. This CDR3 is 15 amino acids long. The full variable domain, completed using reference TRBV7-6 and TRBJ2-5, is GAGVSQSPRYKVTKRGQDVALRCDPISGHVSLYWYRQALGQGPEFLTYFNYEAQQDKSGLPNDRFSAERPEGSISTLTIQRTEQRDSAMYRCASSLGVSGSETQYFGPGTRLLVL.

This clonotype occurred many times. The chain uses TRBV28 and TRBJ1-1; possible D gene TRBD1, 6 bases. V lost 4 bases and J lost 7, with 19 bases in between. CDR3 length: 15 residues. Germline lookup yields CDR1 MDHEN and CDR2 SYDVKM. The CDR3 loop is CASSSPQRGAFEAFF. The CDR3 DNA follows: TGTGCCAGCAGTTCCCCTCAGAGGGGGGCTTTTGAAGCTTTCTTT.

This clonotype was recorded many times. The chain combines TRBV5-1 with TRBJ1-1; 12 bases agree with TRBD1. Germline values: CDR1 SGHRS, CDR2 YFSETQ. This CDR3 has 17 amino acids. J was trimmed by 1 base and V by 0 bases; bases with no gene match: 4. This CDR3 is CASSLGGTGGWNTEAFF. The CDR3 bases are TGCGCCAGCAGCTTGGGAGGGACAGGGGGCTGGAACACTGAAGCTTTCTTT.